This entry lists 2 T cell receptor beta chains sequenced from one sample in a study of identical twins' blood T cells. TCRdb processed the 5' RACE reads anew with MiXCR; each CDR3 protein has one entry. The sample has 400,000 or so distinct CDR3 sequences, over 25% seen once. Sequencing was performed on PBMCs. The receptors derive from a woman aged 18-50 years in good health.

V and J are TRBV10-3 and TRBJ2-3; a possible D gene is TRBD2 (6 bases). CDR3 size: 13 residues. V was trimmed by 2 bases and J by 8 bases, leaving 11 bases between them. CDR1 is ENHRY and CDR2 is SYGVKD in the germline V gene. The CDR3 DNA sequence: TGTGCCATCAGTGAGGCCCCAGCGGGTACGCAGTATTTT. Amino acid sequence: CAISEAPAGTQYF.

The CDR3 region is CASSWDYLSGANVLTF. CDR3 coding DNA: TGTGCCAGCTCCTGGGACTATCTCTCTGGGGCCAACGTCCTGACTTTC. The V call is TRBV18, the J call TRBJ2-6; 7 nucleotides agree with TRBD2. CDR1 and CDR2 (germline): KGHSH, LQKENI. J was trimmed by 0 bases and V by 6 bases; bases with no gene match: 5. This CDR3 has 16 residues.